This T cell receptor (beta chain) emerged from a study of memory CD4+ T cells and cytomegalovirus serostatus. The authors' processing: After removing out-of-frame reads, over 2 million distinct TCRbeta sequences remained. Data came from immunoSEQ multiplex PCR; TCRdb stores just in-frame clones and leaves some out. D and trimming come from the DNA, and the V and J calls and clone size come from that table. The table lists under 55,000 clones, over 70% of them singletons. Single viable CD3+CD4+CD8-CD45RO+ cells were sorted as the memory CD4+ T cells. The sequence was obtained from an adult in good health and CMV-seropositive. Specimen: memory CD4+ T cells from blood.

The CDR3 bases are TGCAGCGTTGAAAGGGAGAGCGAGACCCAGTACTTC. Protein product: CSVERESETQYF. This chain uses TRBV29-1 with TRBJ2-5; the D gene is possibly TRBD2 (5 bases). V lost 2 bases and J 5 bases, leaving 9 bases between the germline ends. CDR1 and CDR2 from the germline V gene are SQVTM and ANQGSEA. The CDR3 runs to 12 residues.